This is a list of T cell receptor beta chains from one sample in a study of shared clonotypes between healthy human individuals. Profiling relied on immunoSEQ multiplex PCR, and the TCRdb table lists in-frame clones only, not all of them. Here the sample spans approximately 1,500,000 clones, roughly 96% being singletons. The source material was naive CD4+ T cells sorted from blood. These receptors were collected from a man under 40 in good health. Both conserved end residues are part of each CDR3. A D gene is named only where the DNA matches it firmly. Clone size is not always given. Where it is, it says once, few, many or a class for expanded clones.

v_call	d_call	clone_size	j_call	cdr3_aa	cdr3_nt
TRBV5-6	-	-	TRBJ2-1	CASNPRGASGFKQFF	TGTGCCAGCAACCCGAGGGGGGCTAGCGGATTCAAGCAGTTCTTC
TRBV7-2	TRBD1	-	TRBJ1-2	CASRQTGRGGYTF	TGTGCCAGCAGGCAGACAGGGCGAGGCGGCTACACCTTC
TRBV9	TRBD1	-	TRBJ1-5	CASSVRKGDRGPNSNQPQHF	TGTGCCAGCAGCGTAAGGAAGGGAGACAGGGGCCCAAATAGCAATCAGCCCCAGCATTTT
TRBV7-3	-	-	TRBJ2-2	CASSVDTGELFF	TGTGCCAGCAGTGTTGACACCGGGGAGCTGTTTTTT
TRBV9	TRBD2	-	TRBJ2-5	CASSGTGLAGVETQYF	TGTGCCAGCAGCGGGACGGGACTAGCGGGAGTAGAGACCCAGTACTTC
TRBV5-6	-	-	TRBJ1-2	CASSSPTQYYGYTF	TGTGCCAGCAGCTCACCGACCCAGTACTATGGCTACACCTTC
TRBV25-1	-	-	TRBJ1-1	CASSDPTTGSVEAFF	TGTGCCAGCAGTGATCCAACCACAGGGTCGGTGGAAGCTTTCTTT
TRBV15	-	-	TRBJ1-5	CATSRDRGVGQPQHF	TGTGCCACCAGCAGAGATCGAGGGGTTGGCCAGCCCCAGCATTTT
TRBV4-2	TRBD2	few	TRBJ2-3	CASSQEGQRGYTDTQYF	TGTGCCAGCAGCCAAGAAGGCCAGCGGGGGTACACAGATACGCAGTATTTT
TRBV18	-	once	TRBJ2-7	CASSPIPQPREQYF	TGTGCCAGCTCACCAATCCCTCAACCTAGGGAGCAGTACTTC
TRBV5-1	-	-	TRBJ1-1	CASSSRTGNTEAFF	TGCGCCAGCAGCTCGCGTACAGGGAACACTGAAGCTTTCTTT
TRBV7-2	-	-	TRBJ2-2	CASSPVGAGDRSGELFF	TGTGCCAGCAGCCCGGTTGGGGCGGGAGACAGGTCCGGGGAGCTGTTTTTT
TRBV2	-	-	TRBJ1-4	CASSEGRTNEKLFF	TGTGCCAGCAGTGAGGGGCGAACTAATGAAAAACTGTTTTTT
TRBV5-6	TRBD1	-	TRBJ1-3	CASSLKGGAGNTIYF	TGTGCCAGCAGCTTAAAAGGGGGCGCCGGAAACACCATATATTTT
TRBV27	TRBD2	-	TRBJ2-2	CASSRLAVAPGELFF	TGTGCCAGCAGTCGACTAGCGGTGGCCCCCGGGGAGCTGTTTTTT
TRBV5-1	-	-	TRBJ2-7	CASSPSRGSHEQYF	TGCGCCAGCAGCCCCAGCCGGGGTAGTCACGAGCAGTACTTC
TRBV6-5	TRBD1	-	TRBJ1-1	CASSNTGGGTEAFF	TGTGCCAGCAGTAATACAGGGGGCGGCACTGAAGCTTTCTTT
TRBV6-5	-	-	TRBJ2-7	CASSYVPGSSYEQYF	TGTGCCAGCAGTTACGTCCCAGGGAGCTCCTACGAGCAGTACTTC
TRBV25-1	TRBD1	-	TRBJ1-2	CASSPRGQGGYTF	TGTGCCAGCAGTCCACGGGGACAGGGAGGCTACACCTTC
TRBV5-4	-	-	TRBJ2-3	CASSLRSSGTDTQYF	TGTGCCAGCAGCTTAAGAAGTTCCGGCACAGATACGCAGTATTTT
TRBV2	TRBD1	-	TRBJ1-2	CASSETRGQFNYGYTF	TGTGCCAGCAGTGAGACGAGGGGACAGTTTAACTATGGCTACACCTTC
TRBV18	-	-	TRBJ2-5	CASSAGLSETQYF	TGTGCCAGCTCAGCAGGGTTGTCAGAGACCCAGTACTTC
TRBV7-2	TRBD2	-	TRBJ2-5	CASSLALAGDGETQYF	TGTGCCAGCAGCTTAGCGTTAGCGGGAGACGGGGAGACCCAGTACTTC
TRBV11-3	-	-	TRBJ1-1	CASSQYVGTEAFF	TGTGCCAGCAGCCAATATGTGGGTACTGAAGCTTTCTTT
TRBV11-2	-	-	TRBJ1-1	CASSLDDRPNTEAFF	TGTGCCAGCAGCTTAGATGACAGGCCGAACACTGAAGCTTTCTTT
TRBV15	TRBD1	once	TRBJ2-7	CATSGTPGQTYEQYF	TGTGCCACCAGCGGCACACCGGGACAGACCTACGAGCAGTACTTC
TRBV11-1	-	-	TRBJ2-2	CASSLALAGELFF	TGTGCCAGCAGCTTAGCGTTGGCCGGGGAGCTGTTTTTT
TRBV10-3	-	-	TRBJ2-2	CAINPSETNTGELFF	TGTGCCATCAATCCCTCAGAGACGAACACCGGGGAGCTGTTTTTT
TRBV28	-	few	TRBJ2-7	CASTKGGTVYEQYF	TGTGCCAGCACCAAAGGAGGGACAGTCTACGAGCAGTACTTC
TRBV5-4	-	-	TRBJ2-5	CASSLVVLATGEETQYF	TGTGCCAGCAGCTTGGTTGTTCTAGCGACCGGGGAGGAGACCCAGTACTTC
TRBV7-2	-	-	TRBJ2-7	CASSLEGRVLAIEQYF	TGTGCCAGCAGCTTAGAGGGAAGAGTCCTGGCGATCGAGCAGTACTTC
TRBV5-1	-	-	TRBJ1-4	CASRTRENEKLFF	TGCGCCAGCAGGACAAGGGAGAATGAAAAACTGTTTTTT
TRBV7-3	-	-	TRBJ2-1	CASSLSIRGSSYNEQFF	TGTGCCAGCAGCTTAAGTATTCGGGGGAGCTCCTACAATGAGCAGTTCTTC
TRBV19	-	-	TRBJ1-1	CASSRGQTMNTEAFF	TGTGCCAGTAGTAGAGGACAGACCATGAACACTGAAGCTTTCTTT
TRBV15	-	-	TRBJ2-4	CATSIDPSPKTVQYF	TGTGCCACCAGCATAGACCCCTCCCCTAAAACGGTTCAGTACTTC
TRBV6-1	TRBD1	-	TRBJ1-5	CASRGTGGNQPQHF	TGTGCCAGCAGAGGGACAGGGGGCAATCAGCCCCAGCATTTT
TRBV5-4	TRBD1	-	TRBJ1-1	CASSSRQGRNTEAFF	TGTGCCAGCAGCAGTAGACAGGGACGGAACACTGAAGCTTTCTTT
TRBV5-1	TRBD2	-	TRBJ2-1	CASSPGLAGANEQFF	TGCGCCAGCAGCCCGGGACTAGCGGGAGCAAATGAGCAGTTCTTC
TRBV29-1	-	few	TRBJ2-1	CSVAEKSSYNEQFF	TGCAGCGTCGCTGAGAAGAGCTCCTACAATGAGCAGTTCTTC
TRBV11-2	-	-	TRBJ1-1	CASSSSRGRITEAFF	TGTGCCAGCAGCTCCTCCCGGGGCAGGATTACTGAAGCTTTCTTT
TRBV15	TRBD2	-	TRBJ2-1	CATSRVPGGPREQFF	TGTGCCACCAGCAGAGTTCCGGGAGGGCCCCGTGAGCAGTTCTTC
TRBV5-4	-	once	TRBJ1-4	CASSLDRVNEKLFF	TGTGCCAGCAGCTTGGACAGGGTCAATGAAAAACTGTTTTTT
TRBV5-1	-	-	TRBJ2-5	CASSAEPGRNRDYQETQYF	TGCGCCAGCAGCGCGGAGCCGGGACGGAATAGAGATTACCAAGAGACCCAGTACTTC
TRBV19	-	-	TRBJ2-1	CASSVGQHNEQFF	TGTGCCAGTAGTGTGGGACAACACAATGAGCAGTTCTTC
TRBV5-4	-	-	TRBJ2-5	CASSSSSMETQYF	TGTGCCAGCAGCTCGTCTAGCATGGAGACCCAGTACTTC
TRBV28	TRBD2	-	TRBJ2-7	CASSLGGSLDEQYF	TGTGCCAGCAGTTTAGGCGGGAGCTTGGACGAGCAGTACTTC
TRBV18	TRBD1	-	TRBJ2-1	CASSPVTGLGAEQFF	TGTGCCAGCTCACCGGTGACAGGGCTAGGGGCGGAGCAGTTCTTC
TRBV25-1	-	-	TRBJ2-7	CASSEWGRGEQYF	TGTGCCAGCAGTGAATGGGGCCGTGGAGAGCAGTACTTC
TRBV5-5	-	-	TRBJ2-5	CASSFTETQYF	TGTGCCAGCAGCTTCACAGAGACCCAGTACTTC
TRBV28	TRBD2	-	TRBJ2-3	CASSSRVGGGTDTQYF	TGTGCCAGCAGTTCTAGGGTTGGGGGGGGCACAGATACGCAGTATTTT
TRBV5-1	-	-	TRBJ2-2	CASSLVSRGAGELFF	TGCGCCAGCAGCTTGGTTTCCAGAGGGGCCGGGGAGCTGTTTTTT
TRBV7-6	TRBD2	-	TRBJ2-7	CASSSPLAGGTYEQYF	TGTGCCAGCAGCTCACCGCTAGCGGGAGGCACCTACGAGCAGTACTTC
TRBV15	-	-	TRBJ2-7	CATSRDAGYEQYF	TGTGCCACCAGCAGAGATGCAGGATACGAGCAGTACTTC
TRBV27	-	once	TRBJ1-2	CASSPHPRDAGNYGYTF	TGTGCCAGCAGTCCCCATCCTCGAGACGCAGGGAACTATGGCTACACCTTC
TRBV29-1	-	-	TRBJ1-1	CSARERQLNTEAFF	TGCAGCGCCCGGGAGCGACAGCTGAACACTGAAGCTTTCTTT
TRBV15	TRBD1	once	TRBJ2-7	CATSKSRGRTYEQYF	TGTGCCACCAGCAAATCAAGGGGGCGAACCTACGAGCAGTACTTC
TRBV5-6	-	-	TRBJ1-5	CASSFLGGSNQPQHF	TGTGCCAGCAGCTTTCTAGGTGGGAGCAATCAGCCCCAGCATTTT
TRBV4-1	TRBD2	-	TRBJ2-7	CASSQELATSYEQYF	TGCGCCAGCAGCCAAGAACTAGCGACCTCCTACGAGCAGTACTTC